These T cell receptor beta chains were read from a single sample in a study of Ad26.COV2.S vaccination and SARS-CoV-2 variants. Sequenced by immunoSEQ multiplex PCR; TCRdb stores in-frame clones only, minus some. The table lists about 680,000 clones, about 89% of them singletons, with around 1.4% in the top ten. Sequences were derived from peripheral blood, sampled in a trial of Ad26.COV2.S vaccine versus placebo. Receptors were obtained from a person between 18 and 65 years old who received the Ad26.COV2.S COVID-19 vaccine or a placebo. CDR3s include the opening cysteine and the closing phenylalanine or tryptophan. The D gene is left open where the match is weak. Only some rows state a clone size, as once, few, many or a class for expanded clones.

TRBJ2-3,-,-,TRBV7-9,CASIQWGGNTDTQYF,TGTGCCAGCATCCAATGGGGCGGGAACACAGATACGCAGTATTTT
TRBJ2-7,-,few,TRBV13,CASSLGESYEQYF,TGTGCCAGCAGCTTAGGGGAGTCCTACGAGCAGTACTTC
TRBJ2-7,-,-,TRBV5-1,CASSYNRDEQYF,TGCGCCAGCAGTTATAACAGGGACGAGCAGTACTTC
TRBJ2-5,-,-,TRBV29-1,CSVGQDQETQYF,TGCAGCGTTGGACAGGACCAAGAGACCCAGTACTTC
TRBJ2-2,-,-,TRBV10-1,CASLDGNTGELFF,TGCGCCAGCTTAGACGGGAACACCGGGGAGCTGTTTTTT
TRBJ2-2,-,-,TRBV13,CASSPLNAGELFF,TGTGCCAGCAGCCCGCTGAACGCCGGGGAGCTGTTTTTT
TRBJ1-5,TRBD1,-,TRBV2,CASNRGVQPQHF,TGTGCCAGCAACAGGGGTGTGCAGCCCCAGCATTTT
TRBJ2-7,TRBD2,-,TRBV27,CASSSGLAANEQYF,TGTGCCAGCAGTTCCGGACTAGCGGCCAACGAGCAGTACTTC
TRBJ1-1,-,-,TRBV5-1,CASSLGYGAFF,TGCGCCAGCAGCTTGGGCTACGGAGCTTTCTTT
TRBJ1-1,-,-,TRBV24-1,CATSVRDGEAFF,TGTGCCACCAGTGTGCGGGACGGCGAAGCTTTCTTT
TRBJ2-1,-,-,TRBV11-2,CASSLDPRTYYNEQFF,TGTGCCAGCAGCTTAGATCCACGAACCTACTACAATGAGCAGTTCTTC
TRBJ1-1,-,-,TRBV6-5,CASSYYLIGTEAFF,TGTGCCAGCAGTTACTACCTAATAGGCACTGAAGCTTTCTTT
TRBJ1-3,-,-,TRBV7-9,CASSLEGGGNTIYF,TGTGCCAGCAGCCTCGAGGGGGGTGGAAACACCATATATTTT
TRBJ1-3,-,-,TRBV3-1/TRBV3-2,CASSQRGGSGNTIYF,TGTGCCAGCAGCCAAAGGGGTGGCTCTGGAAACACCATATATTTT
TRBJ1-1,-,-,TRBV6-6,CASSRPNTEAFF,TGTGCCAGCAGTCGCCCGAACACTGAAGCTTTCTTT
TRBJ1-2,-,-,TRBV27,CASRMIGGFYGYTF,TGTGCCAGCAGGATGATAGGGGGATTCTATGGCTACACCTTC
TRBJ1-3,-,-,TRBV30,CAWKTRVSGNTIYF,TGTGCCTGGAAAACGCGGGTATCTGGAAACACCATATATTTT
TRBJ2-3,TRBD1,few,TRBV19,CASSSPGGLFGETDTQYF,TGTGCCAGTAGTTCTCCAGGGGGCCTTTTTGGTGAGACAGATACGCAGTATTTT
TRBJ2-1,TRBD2,-,TRBV24-1,CATSDRGLAGNEQFF,TGTGCCACCAGTGACCGGGGACTAGCGGGAAATGAGCAGTTCTTC
TRBJ2-7,TRBD1,-,TRBV5-1,CASSSGQGGEQYF,TGCGCCAGCAGCTCCGGACAGGGAGGAGAGCAGTACTTC
TRBJ2-7,TRBD2,-,TRBV7-3,CASSPTSGSYEQYF,TGTGCCAGCAGCCCGACTAGCGGATCCTACGAGCAGTACTTC
TRBJ1-6,-,-,TRBV11-2,CASSSISRGLNSPLHF,TGTGCCAGCAGCTCTATTTCCAGGGGTCTTAATTCACCCCTCCACTTT
TRBJ1-3,TRBD1,-,TRBV30,CALTRTGRGNTIYF,TGTGCCCTTACTCGGACAGGGAGGGGAAACACCATATATTTT
TRBJ2-7,-,once,TRBV18,CASSSGTPPPSEQYF,TGTGCCAGCTCATCCGGGACACCACCTCCTTCCGAGCAGTACTTC
TRBJ2-2,-,-,TRBV24-1,CATSDRAGSNTGELFF,TGTGCCACCAGTGACCGGGCAGGTTCGAACACCGGGGAGCTGTTTTTT
TRBJ1-2,-,-,TRBV2,CASSDSDSGRGYTF,TGTGCCAGCAGTGACTCGGACAGTGGCCGGGGCTACACCTTC
TRBJ1-4,TRBD1,-,TRBV5-8,CATLFRGLNEKLFF,TGTGCCACCCTATTCAGGGGGCTTAATGAAAAACTGTTTTTT
TRBJ1-2,-,-,TRBV25-1,CASSESGANYGYTF,TGTGCCAGCAGTGAATCGGGGGCTAACTATGGCTACACCTTC
TRBJ2-7,-,-,TRBV18,CASSSGRAVSEQYF,TGTGCCAGCTCATCCGGGCGGGCGGTGAGCGAGCAGTACTTC
TRBJ2-2,-,-,TRBV7-2,CASSLPMTGGELFF,TGTGCCAGCAGCTTACCCATGACGGGCGGGGAGCTGTTTTTT
TRBJ2-3,TRBD2,-,TRBV11-3,CASSSNSGRGTDTQYF,TGTGCCAGCAGTTCCAACAGCGGGAGGGGGACAGATACGCAGTATTTT
TRBJ1-6,TRBD1,-,TRBV4-1,CASSQGPTGDSSPLHF,TGCGCCAGCAGCCAAGGCCCGACAGGGGATAGTTCACCCCTCCACTTT
TRBJ2-3,TRBD2,-,TRBV7-9,CASSLGRGSSGDTQYF,TGTGCCAGCAGCTTAGGGCGGGGGAGCAGCGGAGATACGCAGTATTTT
TRBJ2-7,-,-,TRBV4-1,CASSQERGYEQYF,TGCGCCAGCAGCCAAGAAAGGGGCTACGAGCAGTACTTC